The sequence of this T cell receptor beta chain was determined in a study of blood T cell repertoires in COVID-19 (dated by TCRdb to 2019 to 2021). In terms of the full investigation: Samples from collaborators originated in the United States, Italy and Spain and spanned both the acute and convalescent phases of COVID-19. The material from the prospective study consisted of cDNA or gDNA derived from T cells, B-cell-depleted T cells, or PBMCs. Subjects who had been exposed to COVID-19, were actively infected with it, or had recovered from it provided the deeply sampled blood TCRbeta repertoires that made up the dataset. The repertoires were released in a freely available public database meant as a resource for research on the immune response to SARS-CoV-2. The samples were drawn from the first 160 participants of the ongoing ImmuneRACE study and from 1,200 or so subjects provided by 6 global collaborators. Nearly every sample came with metadata listing a de-identified subject ID, COVID-19 status, age in years and sex. HLA class I and class II types, where available, came from metadata supplied by the sample provider rather than from assay-based typing.

The CDR3 goes from the cysteine to the phenylalanine over 13 residues. CDR3 DNA is the only sequence kept; it has 39 bases, read in frame from the first base. As encoded in the germline V gene, CDR1 is MGHDK while CDR2 is SYGVNS. Deletion took 4 bases off V and 7 bases off J, with a span of 12 bases between the germline ends. Of note for this clone: It lacks a known antigen. No much larger clone is present one base from it, and per-base qualities are unavailable.

What the research found in general, with its limitations: How much clinical and demographic metadata was included differed by source and by participant, and the metadata was provided uncurated.

The collaborating institutions used their own protocols to collect whole blood in K2EDTA tubes. Collaborator samples were shipped for TCRbeta analysis as frozen whole blood, isolated PBMCs, or DNA extracted from either sample type. The immunoSEQ Assay, a bias-controlled multiplex PCR, was used to amplify TCRbeta CDR3 regions from genomic DNA. Turning to the authors' computational methods: Within the assay, amplification of reference gene primers was used to estimate how many nucleated cells each sample contained. To quantify the absolute abundance of each unique TCRbeta CDR3 rearrangement, sequence reads were collapsed and filtered. For each sample, productive Simpson clonality was calculated by taking the square root of Simpson's diversity index across productive rearrangements. TCRdb retrieved this table from immuneACCESS and kept in-frame rearrangements only. Not all clones are present; in checked studies, unresolved V genes account for under half, and no reason is known for the remainder. V and J calls and clone size come straight from that table; D and trimming were deduced from the DNA. The sample records 100,000 or so clones, approximately 93% of which are singletons. The ten largest clones capture about 2.2% of the sample.

This receptor chain uses TRBV25-1 and TRBJ2-3; too little of a D gene remains to name it. The clonotype comes from a man aged 50 or older with active COVID-19. The sample comprised peripheral blood. The CDR3 reads CASSATRPHTQYF. The sequenced DNA is TGTGCCAGCAGTGCGACGAGGCCACATACGCAGTATTTT.